The clone carrying this T cell receptor beta chain was observed once. This sample is drawn from a study of blood T cell repertoires in COVID-19. CDR1 is MRHNA and CDR2 is SNTAGT in the germline V gene. The V gene lost 0 bases and the J gene lost 4 bases, with 5 bases spanning the gap. CDR3 length equals 13 residues. Assay: immunoSEQ multiplex PCR; the TCRdb copy retains only in-frame clones and omits some. The profile shows some 150,000 clones, almost 80% of them singletons. This chain links TRBV6-4 with TRBJ2-3; D unresolved. The sample comprised peripheral blood. This TCR was sampled from a man over 45 with active or convalescent COVID-19. CDR3 nucleotides: TGTGCCAGCAGTGACTCGGGCGCAGATACGCAGTATTTT. Translating it yields CASSDSGADTQYF.